This passage covers 27 T cell receptor beta chains from one sample sequenced in a study of blood T cells in healthy people across ages. Combining a sample-barcoded 5' primer with a J-beta primer mix, a second PCR ran for about 7 to 11 cycles. In TCRdb, the 5' RACE reads were re-called with MiXCR into one record per CDR3 protein. Among over 600,000 distinct CDR3 sequences listed, more than 55% were seen once. The sample comprised blood. These receptors were taken from a man aged 40-49 years in good health.

V is TRBV29-1 and J is TRBJ2-5, with D possibly matching TRBD2 (5 bases). The CDR3 length is 12 residues. Trimming cost V 7 bases and J 5 bases, with 14 bases left between them. The germline V gene encodes CDR1 SQVTM and CDR2 ANQGSEA. The CDR3 bases are TGCAGCGCCGACCGGGGTGGGGAGACCCAGTACTTC. As protein: CSADRGGETQYF.

The chain links TRBV5-1 to TRBJ2-2, with 8 bases lining up with TRBD1. The length of the CDR3 is 13 residues. The germline V gene encodes CDR1 SGHRS and CDR2 YFSETQ. The ends lost 4 bases at V and 6 bases at J; junction bases unmatched: 2. CDR3 in DNA: TGCGCCAGCAGCGGGACAGGTTCCGGGGAGCTGTTTTTT. Translating it yields CASSGTGSGELFF.

This sequence joins TRBV5-1 and TRBJ2-5; maybe TRBD1 (6 bases). V was cut by 3 bases and J by 11 bases, with 20 bases left in between. The CDR3 sequence is 14 residues long. CDR1 and CDR2 (germline): SGHRS, YFSETQ. The DNA for the CDR3 is TGCGCCAGCAGCTGGGGGACACGCTTCGGGGAGCAGTACTTC. It specifies CASSWGTRFGEQYF.

V gene TRBV7-7 combines with J gene TRBJ2-1, with 7 bases identical to TRBD2. The junction had 6 bases not matched to a gene; V was cut back by 2 bases and J by 2 bases. In germline, CDR1 is SSHAT, CDR2 FNYEAQ (reference sequence). The CDR3 extends over 16 amino acids. The CDR3 DNA is TGTGCCAGCAGCTTAAACCCCAGCGGGGCCTACAATGAGCAGTTCTTC. Encoded protein: CASSLNPSGAYNEQFF.

This clonotype was counted a few times. This chain links TRBV29-1 with TRBJ2-3, with 9 bases matching TRBD2. The CDR3 is 14 amino acids. With V trimmed by 6 bases and J by 2 bases, 6 bases remained unmatched. Germline-derived CDR1 and CDR2 are SQVTM and ANQGSEA. CDR3 in amino acids: CSVPRLADTDTQYF. CDR3 coding DNA: TGCAGCGTACCCCGACTAGCGGACACAGATACGCAGTATTTT.

V usage is TRBV20-1 and J usage is TRBJ2-3, with unresolved D. The germline V gene encodes CDR1 DFQATT and CDR2 SNEGSKA (reference sequence). CDR3 size: 13 residues. V lost 5 bases and J 0 bases, leaving 9 bases between the germline ends. The CDR3 DNA follows: TGCAGTGCTGTCCCAGGTAGCACAGATACGCAGTATTTT. Translation gives CSAVPGSTDTQYF.

This sequence joins TRBV7-2 and TRBJ2-1, with TRBD1 matching over 7 bases. The V gene end was trimmed by 4 bases and the J gene end by 4 bases; junction bases not matched to a gene: 7. There are 15 residues in the CDR3. CDR1 is SGHTA, CDR2 FQGNSA, per germline. CDR3 loop: CASSSLFRGYNEQFF. The CDR3 coding sequence is TGTGCCAGCAGCTCACTTTTCAGGGGGTACAATGAGCAGTTCTTC.

The chain links TRBV27 to TRBJ2-1; D gene uncertain. Germline values: CDR1 MNHEY, CDR2 SMNVEV (reference sequence). This CDR3 is 14 amino acids long. Trimming cost V 5 bases and J 6 bases, with 14 bases left between them. CDR3 sequence reads: CASSVRHLGNEQFF. For the CDR3, the DNA is TGTGCCAGCAGTGTTAGGCATTTAGGCAATGAGCAGTTCTTC.

The CDR3 DNA sequence: TGTGCCAGCAATCTCCCGAACACTGAAGCTTTCTTT. It specifies CASNLPNTEAFF. The V call is TRBV2, the J call TRBJ1-1; D unresolved. Germline V lookup: CDR1 SNHLY, CDR2 FYNNEI. The ends were cut back, 7 bases at V and 1 base at J, with 7 bases in the middle. The CDR3 totals 12 residues.

This clonotype has only a few counts. The J gene is TRBJ1-6, the V gene TRBV27; the match to TRBD1 covers 8 bases. The CDR3 sequence is 18 residues long. The trim removed 1 base at V and 6 bases at J, leaving 11 bases unmatched. The germline gives CDR1 MNHEY, CDR2 SMNVEV (reference sequence). CDR3 amino acids: CASSLWPPRDRINSPLHF. CDR3 DNA: TGTGCCAGCAGTTTATGGCCACCCCGGGACAGGATTAATTCACCCCTCCACTTT.

J is TRBJ1-2 and V is TRBV4-2, with D hard to call. This CDR3 has 15 residues. Germline V lookup: CDR1 LGHNA, CDR2 YNFKEQ. V lost 0 bases and J 3 bases, leaving 11 bases between the germline ends. This chain's CDR3 is CASSQDGQRYYGYTF. CDR3 sequence (DNA): TGTGCCAGCAGCCAAGATGGGCAGAGATACTATGGCTACACCTTC.

The chain links TRBV7-2 to TRBJ2-4; 7 nucleotides match TRBD1. The DNA end is a closer match to TRBJ2-7, so the J assignment may be wrong. Per germline, CDR1 SGHTA and CDR2 FQGNSA. The length of the CDR3 is 15 residues. CDR3 sequence reads: CASSLRQGGTYEQYF. The DNA of the CDR3 is TGTGCCAGCAGCCTTAGACAGGGCGGAACCTACGAGCAGTACTTC.

The V gene is TRBV11-2, the J gene TRBJ2-7; TRBD2 is a possible D gene (5 bases). The V end was cut by 5 bases, the J end by 3 bases, with 14 bases between. The CDR3 totals 14 residues. Germline V lookup: CDR1 SGHAT, CDR2 FQNNGV. CDR3 protein: CASSRTGTHYEQYF. The CDR3 region has the DNA TGTGCCAGCAGCCGGACGGGAACGCACTACGAGCAGTACTTC. Based on the CDR3 plus reference TRBV11-2 and TRBJ2-7, the full variable domain is EAGVAQSPRYKIIEKRQSVAFWCNPISGHATLYWYQQILGQGPKLLIQFQNNGVVDDSQLPKDRFSAERLKGVDSTLKIQPAKLEDSAVYLCASSRTGTHYEQYFGPGTRLTVT.

DNA of the CDR3: TGTGCCAGCAGCCCCACCACTTCGGCGGTGTACGAGCAGTACTTC. Translating gives CASSPTTSAVYEQYF. J is TRBJ2-7 and V is TRBV6-1; D uncertain. In germline, CDR1 is MNHNS, CDR2 SASEGT. The CDR3 totals 15 residues. Trimming took 6 bases from V and 4 from J, leaving 19 bases between them.

This rearrangement joins TRBV4-1 to TRBJ2-6, with D perhaps matching TRBD2 (6 bases). The CDR3 extends over 19 amino acids. Germline-derived CDR1 and CDR2 are MGHRA and YSYEKL. Trimming removed 2 bases at V and 0 bases at J, with 17 bases between. The CDR3 DNA reads TGCGCCAGCAGCCAAATCTCCGGGGGTTCACCCTCTGGGGCCAACGTCCTGACTTTC. It translates to CASSQISGGSPSGANVLTF.

Worth noting for this clonotype: The junction departs from germline at one end; a sequencing error may be responsible. The chain links TRBV4-2 to TRBJ2-3; possibly TRBD1 or TRBD2 for D (5 bases each). Germline CDR1 LGHNA, CDR2 YNFKEQ. There are 12 residues in the CDR3. The CDR3 region is CASGQGRDAQYF. As DNA, the CDR3 is TGTGCCAGCGGCCAAGGCCGGGACGCGCAGTATTTT.

The J gene is TRBJ1-2, the V gene TRBV19; TRBD1 might be the D (6 bases). CDR1 is LNHDA, CDR2 SQIVND, per germline (reference sequence). V was pared by 4 bases and J by 2 bases, with 14 bases between. This CDR3 is built from 15 residues. The CDR3 region has the DNA TGTGCCAGTAGTACCCGGACAGCAACCAACTATGGCTACACCTTC. This translates into CASSTRTATNYGYTF.

This clonotype was found a few times. The chain joins TRBV7-8 to TRBJ2-5; D call uncertain. Trimming stripped 5 bases from V and 5 bases from J, with 21 bases between. The CDR3 runs 16 residues. Looked up from germline, CDR1 is SGHVS and CDR2 is FQNEAQ. The CDR3 coding sequence is TGTGCCAGCAGCCCCTACCACGACATCTCTGGGGAGACCCAGTACTTC. It is translated as CASSPYHDISGETQYF.

This clonotype was observed a handful of times. This chain connects TRBV5-1 to TRBJ2-5; D could derive from TRBD1 or TRBD2 (5 bases each). The length of the CDR3 is 15 residues. Trimming cost V 4 bases and J 1 base, with 14 bases left between them. CDR1 and CDR2 from the germline V gene are SGHRS and YFSETQ. The CDR3 sequence is CASSKGRETQETQYF. CDR3 coding DNA: TGCGCCAGCAGCAAAGGCAGGGAGACCCAAGAGACCCAGTACTTC.

The table lists this clonotype with a count of one. V is TRBV20-1 and J is TRBJ2-5; TRBD1 might be the D (6 bases). The ends were cut back, 8 bases at V and 2 bases at J, with 18 bases in the middle. Germline values: CDR1 DFQATT, CDR2 SNEGSKA (reference sequence). The CDR3 has 14 residues. This CDR3 is CSTPGTRSQETQYF. CDR3 in DNA: TGCAGTACGCCCGGGACAAGATCGCAAGAGACCCAGTACTTC.

The rearrangement joins TRBV5-5 to TRBJ2-5, with 7 positions matching TRBD2. The CDR3 sequence is 13 residues long. Unmatched junction bases numbered 6, after V lost 5 bases and J lost 5 bases. Germline loops: CDR1 SGHKS, CDR2 YYEKEE (reference sequence). CDR3 residues: CASSCGRVETQYF. CDR3 nucleotides: TGTGCCAGCAGTTGTGGGAGGGTGGAGACCCAGTACTTC.

This chain connects TRBV20-1 to TRBJ1-1, with TRBD1 as a possible D gene (6 bases). Germline CDR1 and CDR2: DFQATT and SNEGSKA (reference sequence). The V end lost 4 bases, the J end lost 1 base, and 16 bases lay between the germline ends. CDR3 length: 15 amino acids. The CDR3 bases are TGCAGTGCTACGAAACAGAGGGGGGGGAACACTGAAGCTTTCTTT. Translating it yields CSATKQRGGNTEAFF.

The chain is built from TRBV4-3 and TRBJ2-1; D is possibly TRBD2 (6 bases). The V and J ends lost 1 base and 5 bases respectively, with 21 bases between them. Germline loops: CDR1 LGHNA, CDR2 YSLEER. The CDR3 covers 18 residues. The CDR3 spells CASSQVRGLRGRHNEQFF. CDR3 nucleotide sequence: TGCGCCAGCAGCCAAGTAAGGGGTCTGCGGGGTAGACACAATGAGCAGTTCTTC.

The chain has TRBV21-1 and TRBJ1-6. TRBV21-1 corresponds to a pseudogene. This CDR3 contains 16 residues. The CDR3 spells CASSRGGEPSNSPLHF. CDR3 sequence (DNA): TGTGCCAGCAGCAGGGGAGGGGAACCTAGTAATTCACCCCTCCACTTT.

In its sample, this clonotype was seen a few times. This rearrangement joins TRBV20-1 to TRBJ2-5, with TRBD2 matching over 7 bases. Germline loops: CDR1 DFQATT, CDR2 SNEGSKA (reference sequence). The CDR3 runs 11 residues. V shed 7 bases and J 11 bases; nucleotides not matched to a gene: 10. The CDR3 loop reads CSVTGGLEQYF. The CDR3 DNA reads as TGCAGTGTCACGGGGGGTCTGGAGCAGTACTTC.

As for this clonotype: This may arise from a read error, as a much more abundant clone is one base away. For the CDR3, the DNA is TGTGCCAGCAGACAGGGCGGCGAGCAGTACTTC. Translation gives CASRQGGEQYF. V is TRBV3-1 and J is TRBJ2-7; possible D gene TRBD1, 6 bases. The V end was cut by 6 bases, the J end by 6 bases, with 9 bases between. Per the germline V gene, CDR1 is LGHDT and CDR2 is YNNKEL (reference sequence). The CDR3 has 11 amino acids.

V usage is TRBV5-6 and J usage is TRBJ1-6; TRBD1 is a possible D gene (6 bases). V gave up 4 bases and J gave up 5 bases, with 13 bases separating them. The CDR3 sequence is 15 residues long. The germline V gene has CDR1 SGHDT and CDR2 YYEEEE. The chain's CDR3 is CASSGGTIDNSPLHF. CDR3 nucleotide sequence: TGTGCCAGCAGCGGAGGGACAATAGATAATTCACCCCTCCACTTT.